This TCR beta chain was found in a study of shared clonotypes between healthy human individuals. For this clone: Its cognate antigen is unknown. The same CDR3 also results from other DNA sequences found in this sample.

Study results and limitations: There were few donors, and this limited the genetic and exposure-history diversity represented.

The V gene's germline CDR1 is SGHRS and CDR2 YFSETQ. Trimming left V 0 bases short and J 4 bases short, with 12 bases between. The CDR3 extends over 15 amino acids. The assay was immunoSEQ multiplex PCR, and TCRdb's table has in-frame clones only and misses some. The data hold over a million clones, with 65% to 80% observed a single time. There were no recent acute infections or vaccinations among the donors, who were healthy HIV-negative adults. The TCR comes from a man aged 18 to 29 in good health. This chain uses TRBV5-1 with TRBJ2-3; D assignment may be TRBD1 or TRBD2 (5 bases each). Source material: memory CD4+ T cells sorted from blood. As to subset: CD45RA-negative fraction. CDR3 DNA sequence: TGCGCCAGCAGCTTGGTCGGCCAGGGACCAGATACGCAGTATTTT. As protein: CASSLVGQGPDTQYF.